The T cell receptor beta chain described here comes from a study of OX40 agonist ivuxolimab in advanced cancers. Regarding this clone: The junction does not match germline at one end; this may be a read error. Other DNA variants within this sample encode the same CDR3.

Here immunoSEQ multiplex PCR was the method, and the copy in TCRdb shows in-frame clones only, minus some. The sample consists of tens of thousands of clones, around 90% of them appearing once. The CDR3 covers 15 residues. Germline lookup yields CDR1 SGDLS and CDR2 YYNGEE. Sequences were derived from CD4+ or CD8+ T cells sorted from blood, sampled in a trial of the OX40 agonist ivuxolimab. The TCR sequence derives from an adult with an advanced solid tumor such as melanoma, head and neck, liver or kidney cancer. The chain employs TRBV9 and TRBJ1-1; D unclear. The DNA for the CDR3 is TGTGCCAGCAGCGAGGGTAGATCCTGGAACACTGAGGCTTTCTTT. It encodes CASSEGRSWNTEAFF.